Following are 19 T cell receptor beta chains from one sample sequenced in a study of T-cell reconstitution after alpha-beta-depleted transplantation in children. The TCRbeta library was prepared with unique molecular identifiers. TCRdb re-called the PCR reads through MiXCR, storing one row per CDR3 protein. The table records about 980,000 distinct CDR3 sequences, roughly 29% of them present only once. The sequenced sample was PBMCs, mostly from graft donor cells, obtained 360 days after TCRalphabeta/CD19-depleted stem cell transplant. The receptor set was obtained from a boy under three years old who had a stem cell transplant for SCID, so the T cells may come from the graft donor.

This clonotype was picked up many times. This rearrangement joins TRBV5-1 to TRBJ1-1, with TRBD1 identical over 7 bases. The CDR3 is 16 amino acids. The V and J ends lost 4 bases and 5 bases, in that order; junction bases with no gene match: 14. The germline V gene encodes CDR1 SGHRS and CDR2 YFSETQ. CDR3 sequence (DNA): TGCGCCAGCAGCATAGAACCACAGGGGCAGGGTACTGAAGCTTTCTTT. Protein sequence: CASSIEPQGQGTEAFF.

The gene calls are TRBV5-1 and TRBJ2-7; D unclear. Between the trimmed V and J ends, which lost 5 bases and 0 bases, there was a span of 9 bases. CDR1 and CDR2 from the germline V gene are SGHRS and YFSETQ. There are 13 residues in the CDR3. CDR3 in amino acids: CASSSYLSYEQYF. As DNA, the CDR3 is TGCGCCAGCAGTTCCTACCTCTCCTACGAGCAGTACTTC.

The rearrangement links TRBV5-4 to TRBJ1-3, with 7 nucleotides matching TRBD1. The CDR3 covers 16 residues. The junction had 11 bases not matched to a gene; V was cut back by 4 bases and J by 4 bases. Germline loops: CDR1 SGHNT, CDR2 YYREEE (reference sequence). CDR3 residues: CASSTTTGKGGNTIYF. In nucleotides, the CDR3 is TGTGCCAGCAGCACCACGACAGGGAAAGGCGGAAACACCATATATTTT.

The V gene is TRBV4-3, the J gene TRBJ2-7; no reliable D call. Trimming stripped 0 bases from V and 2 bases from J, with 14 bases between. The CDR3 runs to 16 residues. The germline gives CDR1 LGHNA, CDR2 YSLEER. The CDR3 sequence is CASSQDIVGWTYEQYF. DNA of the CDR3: TGCGCCAGCAGCCAAGATATTGTAGGTTGGACCTACGAGCAGTACTTC.

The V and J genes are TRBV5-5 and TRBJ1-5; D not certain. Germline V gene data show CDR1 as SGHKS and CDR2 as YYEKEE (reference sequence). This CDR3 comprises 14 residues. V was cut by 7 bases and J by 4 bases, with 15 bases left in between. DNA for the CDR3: TGTGCCAGCGGCAGTGTGCCGGGGAATCAGCCCCAGCATTTT. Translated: CASGSVPGNQPQHF.

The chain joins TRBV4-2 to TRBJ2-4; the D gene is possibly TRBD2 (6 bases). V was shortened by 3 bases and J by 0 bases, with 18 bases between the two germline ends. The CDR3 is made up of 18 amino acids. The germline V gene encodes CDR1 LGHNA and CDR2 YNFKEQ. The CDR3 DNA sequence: TGTGCCAGCAGCCACCTTGTTAGCGGCGGGATAGCCAAAAACATTCAGTACTTC. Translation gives CASSHLVSGGIAKNIQYF.

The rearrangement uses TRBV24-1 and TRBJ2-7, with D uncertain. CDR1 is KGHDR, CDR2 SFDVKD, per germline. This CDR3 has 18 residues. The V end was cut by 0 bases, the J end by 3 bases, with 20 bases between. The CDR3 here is CATSDLDDRRNNRYEQYF. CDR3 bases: TGTGCCACCAGTGATTTGGACGACCGTAGAAATAACCGCTACGAGCAGTACTTC.

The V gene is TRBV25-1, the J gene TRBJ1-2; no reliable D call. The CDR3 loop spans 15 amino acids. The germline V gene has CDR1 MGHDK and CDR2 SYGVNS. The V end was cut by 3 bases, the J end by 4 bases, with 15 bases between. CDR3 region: CASSDTRGGSYGYTF. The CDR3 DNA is TGTGCCAGCAGTGATACACGGGGAGGAAGCTATGGCTACACCTTC.

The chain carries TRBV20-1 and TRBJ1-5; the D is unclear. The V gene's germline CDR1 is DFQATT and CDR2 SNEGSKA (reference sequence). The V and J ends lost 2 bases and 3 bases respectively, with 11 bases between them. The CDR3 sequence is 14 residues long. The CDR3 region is CSARWTDANQPQHF. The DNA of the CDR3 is TGCAGTGCTAGATGGACTGATGCCAATCAGCCCCAGCATTTT.

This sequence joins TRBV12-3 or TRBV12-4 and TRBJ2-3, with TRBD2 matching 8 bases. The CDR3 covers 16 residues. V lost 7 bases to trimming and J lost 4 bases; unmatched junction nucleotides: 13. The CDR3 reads CASTRAKRGIADTQYF. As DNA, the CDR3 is TGTGCCAGCACTCGAGCCAAGCGGGGGATAGCAGATACGCAGTATTTT.

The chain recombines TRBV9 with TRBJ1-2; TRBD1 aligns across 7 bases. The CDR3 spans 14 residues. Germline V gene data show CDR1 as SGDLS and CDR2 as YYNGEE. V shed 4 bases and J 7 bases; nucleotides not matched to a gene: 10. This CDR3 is CASSSATGLGGYTF. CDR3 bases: TGTGCCAGCAGCTCCGCGACAGGGTTGGGTGGCTACACCTTC.

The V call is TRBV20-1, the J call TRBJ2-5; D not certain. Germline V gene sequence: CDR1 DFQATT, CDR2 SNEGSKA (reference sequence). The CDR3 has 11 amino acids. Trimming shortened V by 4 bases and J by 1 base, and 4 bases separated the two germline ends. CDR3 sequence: CSATSQETQYF. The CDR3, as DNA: TGCAGTGCTACCAGCCAAGAGACCCAGTACTTC.

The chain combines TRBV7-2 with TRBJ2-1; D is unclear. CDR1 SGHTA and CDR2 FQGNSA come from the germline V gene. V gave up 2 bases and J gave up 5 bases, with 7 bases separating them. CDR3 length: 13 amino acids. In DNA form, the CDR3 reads TGTGCCAGCAGCTTAAGTTGGAACAATGAGCAGTTCTTC. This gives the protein CASSLSWNNEQFF.

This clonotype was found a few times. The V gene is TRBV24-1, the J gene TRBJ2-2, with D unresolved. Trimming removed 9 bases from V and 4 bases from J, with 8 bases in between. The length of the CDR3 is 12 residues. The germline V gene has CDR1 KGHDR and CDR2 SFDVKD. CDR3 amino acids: CATASFTGELFF. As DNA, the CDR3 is TGTGCCACCGCTAGTTTCACCGGGGAGCTGTTTTTT.

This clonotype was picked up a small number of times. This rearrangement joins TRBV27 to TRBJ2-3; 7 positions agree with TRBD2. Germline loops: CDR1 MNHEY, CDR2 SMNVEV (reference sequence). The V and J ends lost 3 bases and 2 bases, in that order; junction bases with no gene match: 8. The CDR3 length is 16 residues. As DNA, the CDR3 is TGTGCCAGCAGTTTTGGGTCGGGACTAAACACAGATACGCAGTATTTT. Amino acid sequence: CASSFGSGLNTDTQYF.

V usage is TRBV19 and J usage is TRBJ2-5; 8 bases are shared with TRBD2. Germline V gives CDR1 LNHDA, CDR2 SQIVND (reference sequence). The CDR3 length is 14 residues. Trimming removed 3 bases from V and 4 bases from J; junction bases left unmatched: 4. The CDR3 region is CASSMRGVIETQYF. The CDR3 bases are TGTGCCAGTAGTATGCGGGGGGTCATAGAGACCCAGTACTTC.

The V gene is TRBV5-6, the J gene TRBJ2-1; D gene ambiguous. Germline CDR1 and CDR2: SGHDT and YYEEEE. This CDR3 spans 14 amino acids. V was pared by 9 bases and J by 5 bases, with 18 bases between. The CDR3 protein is CAMSLGQPNNEQFF. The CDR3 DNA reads TGTGCCATGAGCCTCGGGCAGCCAAACAATGAGCAGTTCTTC.

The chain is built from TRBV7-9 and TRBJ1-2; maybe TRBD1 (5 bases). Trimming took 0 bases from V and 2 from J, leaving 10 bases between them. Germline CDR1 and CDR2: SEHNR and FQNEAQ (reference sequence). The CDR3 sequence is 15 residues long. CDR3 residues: CASSLAEGQNYGYTF. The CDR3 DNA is TGTGCCAGCAGCTTAGCAGAGGGGCAGAACTATGGCTACACCTTC.

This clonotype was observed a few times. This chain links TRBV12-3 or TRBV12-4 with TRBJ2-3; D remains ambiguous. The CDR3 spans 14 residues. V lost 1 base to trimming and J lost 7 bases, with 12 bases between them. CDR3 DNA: TGTGCCAGCAGTTTAGTTGGTAGCTCTCATACGCAGTATTTT. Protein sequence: CASSLVGSSHTQYF.